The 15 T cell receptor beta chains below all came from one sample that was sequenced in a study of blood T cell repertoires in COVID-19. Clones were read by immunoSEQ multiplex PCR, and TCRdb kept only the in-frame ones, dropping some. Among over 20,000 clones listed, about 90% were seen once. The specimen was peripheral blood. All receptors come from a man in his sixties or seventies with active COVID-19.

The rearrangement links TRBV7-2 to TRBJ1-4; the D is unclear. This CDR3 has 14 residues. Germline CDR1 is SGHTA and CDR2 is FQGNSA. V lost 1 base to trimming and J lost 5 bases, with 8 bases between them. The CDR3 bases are TGTGCCAGCAGCTTAGGGCCGCCGAATGAAAAACTGTTTTTT. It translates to CASSLGPPNEKLFF.

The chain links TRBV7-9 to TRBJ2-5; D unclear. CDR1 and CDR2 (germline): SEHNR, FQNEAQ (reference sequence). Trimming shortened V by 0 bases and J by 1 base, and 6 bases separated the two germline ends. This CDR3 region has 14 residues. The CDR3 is CASSLADTQETQYF. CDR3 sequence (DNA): TGTGCCAGCAGCTTAGCCGACACCCAAGAGACCCAGTACTTC. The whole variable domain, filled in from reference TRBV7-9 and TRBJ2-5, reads DTGVSQNPRHKITKRGQNVTFRCDPISEHNRLYWYRQTLGQGPEFLTYFQNEAQLEKSRLLSDRFSAERPKGSFSTLEIQRTEQGDSAMYLCASSLADTQETQYFGPGTRLLVL.

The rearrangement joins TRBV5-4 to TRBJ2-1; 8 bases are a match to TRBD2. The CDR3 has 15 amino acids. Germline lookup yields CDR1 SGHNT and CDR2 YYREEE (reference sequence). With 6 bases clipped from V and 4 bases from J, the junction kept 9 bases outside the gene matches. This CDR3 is CASTQGSGGYNEQFF. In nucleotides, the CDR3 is TGTGCCAGCACACAGGGATCGGGAGGGTACAATGAGCAGTTCTTC.

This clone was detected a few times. CDR3 sequence reads: CSVDVAPDREVYGYTF. The CDR3 region has the DNA TGCAGCGTTGACGTCGCCCCGGACAGGGAAGTCTATGGCTACACCTTC. The V and J genes are TRBV29-1 and TRBJ1-2; 8 bases fit TRBD1. The trim removed 3 bases at V and 4 bases at J, leaving 13 bases unmatched. The CDR3 runs 16 residues. Germline assignment: CDR1 SQVTM and CDR2 ANQGSEA.

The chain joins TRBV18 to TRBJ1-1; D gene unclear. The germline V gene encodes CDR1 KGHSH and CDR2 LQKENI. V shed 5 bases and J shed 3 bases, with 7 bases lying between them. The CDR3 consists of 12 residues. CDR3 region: CASSTRYTEAFF. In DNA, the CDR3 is TGTGCCAGCTCAACCAGGTACACTGAAGCTTTCTTT.

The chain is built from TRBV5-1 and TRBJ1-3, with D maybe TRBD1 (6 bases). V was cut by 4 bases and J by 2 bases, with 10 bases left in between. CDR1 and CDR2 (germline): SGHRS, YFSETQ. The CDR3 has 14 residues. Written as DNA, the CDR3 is TGCGCCAGCAGCCCCAGGGGTCCTGGAAACACCATATATTTT. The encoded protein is CASSPRGPGNTIYF.

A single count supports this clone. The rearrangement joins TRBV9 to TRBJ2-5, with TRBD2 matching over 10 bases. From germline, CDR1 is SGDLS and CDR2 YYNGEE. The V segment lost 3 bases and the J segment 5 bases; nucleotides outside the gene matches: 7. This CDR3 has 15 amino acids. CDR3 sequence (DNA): TGTGCCAGCAGCGCAACTAGCGGGGACCGGGAGACCCAGTACTTC. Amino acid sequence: CASSATSGDRETQYF.

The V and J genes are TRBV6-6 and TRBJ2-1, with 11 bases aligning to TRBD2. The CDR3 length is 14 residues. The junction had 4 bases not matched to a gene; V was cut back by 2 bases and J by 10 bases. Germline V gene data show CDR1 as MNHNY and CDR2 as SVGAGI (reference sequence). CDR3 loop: CASSYLGTSGEQFF. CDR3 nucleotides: TGTGCCAGCAGTTACCTAGGGACTAGCGGAGAGCAGTTCTTC.

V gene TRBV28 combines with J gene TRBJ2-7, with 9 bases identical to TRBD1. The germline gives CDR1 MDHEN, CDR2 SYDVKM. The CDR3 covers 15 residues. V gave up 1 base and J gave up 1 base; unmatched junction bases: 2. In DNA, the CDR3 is TGTGCCAGCAGTTTATCCGGGACAGGGTCCTACGAGCAGTACTTC. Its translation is CASSLSGTGSYEQYF.

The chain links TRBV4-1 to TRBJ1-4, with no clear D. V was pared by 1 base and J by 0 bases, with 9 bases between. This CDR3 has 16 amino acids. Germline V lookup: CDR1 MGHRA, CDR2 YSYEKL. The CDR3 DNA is TGCGCCAGCAGCCAAGGAAGGAGTGCAACTAATGAAAAACTGTTTTTT. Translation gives CASSQGRSATNEKLFF.

Written as DNA, the CDR3 is TGTGCCAGCAGTCCAGGGGCGCGAGGGGCCACTGAAGCTTTCTTT. It is translated as CASSPGARGATEAFF. The V and J genes are TRBV27 and TRBJ1-1, with a possible D match to TRBD1 (6 bases). CDR3 length equals 15 residues. The germline CDR1 and CDR2 sequences are MNHEY and SMNVEV (reference sequence). V was cut by 5 bases and J by 4 bases, with 17 bases left in between.

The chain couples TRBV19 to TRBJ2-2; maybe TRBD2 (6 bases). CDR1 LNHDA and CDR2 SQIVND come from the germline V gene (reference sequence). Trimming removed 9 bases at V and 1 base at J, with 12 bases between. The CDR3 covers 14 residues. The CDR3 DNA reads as TGTGCCAGCAAATGGGGGGTGAACACCGGGGAGCTGTTTTTT. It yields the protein CASKWGVNTGELFF.

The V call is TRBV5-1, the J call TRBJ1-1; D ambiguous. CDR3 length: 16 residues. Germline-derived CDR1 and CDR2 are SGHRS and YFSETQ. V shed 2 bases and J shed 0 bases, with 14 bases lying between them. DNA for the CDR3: TGCGCCAGCAGCTTACTGACGGCGGATATGAACACTGAAGCTTTCTTT. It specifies CASSLLTADMNTEAFF.

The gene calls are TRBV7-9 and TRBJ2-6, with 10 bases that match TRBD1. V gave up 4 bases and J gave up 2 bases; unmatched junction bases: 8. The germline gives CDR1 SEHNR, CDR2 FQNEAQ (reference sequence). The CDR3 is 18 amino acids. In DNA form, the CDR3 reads TGTGCCAGCAGCTCGCGAGGACAGGGGGTTGCTGGGGCCAACGTCCTGACTTTC. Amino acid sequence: CASSSRGQGVAGANVLTF.

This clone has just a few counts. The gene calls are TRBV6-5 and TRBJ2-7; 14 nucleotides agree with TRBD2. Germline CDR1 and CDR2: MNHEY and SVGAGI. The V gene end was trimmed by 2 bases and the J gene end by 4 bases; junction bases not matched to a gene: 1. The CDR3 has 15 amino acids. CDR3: CASSYGTSGRYEQYF. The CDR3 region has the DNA TGTGCCAGCAGTTACGGGACTAGCGGGAGATACGAGCAGTACTTC.